The subject of this entry is one T cell receptor beta chain. The record originates from a study of blood T cell repertoires in COVID-19. On the study more broadly: Sites across the United States, Italy and Spain contributed samples from acute and convalescent COVID-19. In each case, the material was cDNA or gDNA derived from T cells, B-cell-depleted T cells, or PBMCs.

Per the authors' pipeline: Quantification of nucleated cells was approximated via reference gene primer amplification. TCRdb keeps only in-frame clones here, not all; method: immunoSEQ multiplex PCR. The DNA gave D and trimming, while V, J and clone size come from that table. This sample has about 100,000 clones, with roughly 84% found just once. The junction had 9 bases not matched to a gene; V was cut back by 4 bases and J by 7 bases. Germline V lookup: CDR1 LGHDT, CDR2 YNNKEL (reference sequence). The CDR3 covers 15 residues. Sequencing was done on a sample of peripheral blood. The origin of this receptor is a human donor in a cohort sampled during active COVID-19. V gene TRBV3-1 (or the pseudogene TRBV3-2) combines with J gene TRBJ2-2; 7 positions match TRBD1. CDR3 residues: CASSRSRQGNGELFF. CDR3 bases: TGTGCCAGCAGCCGATCCCGACAGGGTAACGGGGAGCTGTTTTTT.